The clone carrying this T cell receptor beta chain was found a few times. The data were obtained in a study of beta chain features in type 1 diabetes. The sequenced template was cDNA made from the entire isolated RNA. Generated by immunoSEQ multiplex PCR, the TCRdb table keeps only in-frame clones and is missing some. Of approximately 150,000 clones in the sample, about 9.7% are singletons; the top ten hold 0.65%. J was trimmed by 0 bases and V by 11 bases; bases with no gene match: 13. The CDR3 loop spans 16 amino acids. CDR1 is SNHLY, CDR2 FYNNEI, per germline. The source is a woman aged 40 to 50 in good health. The chain links TRBV2 to TRBJ2-5; 9 positions match TRBD1. The sequenced sample consisted of central memory CD4+ T cells from blood. This CDR3 is CAGKGQGEENQETQYF. CDR3 DNA: TGTGCCGGGAAGGGACAGGGTGAAGAGAACCAAGAGACCCAGTACTTC. The entire variable domain, with the rest obtained from reference TRBV2 and TRBJ2-5, is as follows: EPEVTQTPSHQVTQMGQEVILRCVPISNHLYFYWYRQILGQKVEFLVSFYNNEISEKSEIFDDQFSVERPDGSNFTLKIRSTKLEDSAMYFCAGKGQGEENQETQYFGPGTRLLVL.